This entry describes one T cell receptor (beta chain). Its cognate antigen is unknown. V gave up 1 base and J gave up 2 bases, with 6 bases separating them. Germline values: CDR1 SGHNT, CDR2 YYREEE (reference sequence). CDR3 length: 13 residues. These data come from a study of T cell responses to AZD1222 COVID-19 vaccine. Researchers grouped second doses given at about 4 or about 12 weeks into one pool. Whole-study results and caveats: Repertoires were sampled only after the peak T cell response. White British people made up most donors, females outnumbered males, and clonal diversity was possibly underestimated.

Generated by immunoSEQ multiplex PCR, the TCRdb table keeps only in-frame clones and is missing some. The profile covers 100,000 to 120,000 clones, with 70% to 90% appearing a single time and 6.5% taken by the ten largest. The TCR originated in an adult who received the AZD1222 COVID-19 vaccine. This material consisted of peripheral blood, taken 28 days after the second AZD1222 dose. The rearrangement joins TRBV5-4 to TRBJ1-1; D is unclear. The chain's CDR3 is CASSLPDNTEAFF. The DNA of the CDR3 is TGTGCCAGCAGCTTGCCAGATAACACTGAAGCTTTCTTT.